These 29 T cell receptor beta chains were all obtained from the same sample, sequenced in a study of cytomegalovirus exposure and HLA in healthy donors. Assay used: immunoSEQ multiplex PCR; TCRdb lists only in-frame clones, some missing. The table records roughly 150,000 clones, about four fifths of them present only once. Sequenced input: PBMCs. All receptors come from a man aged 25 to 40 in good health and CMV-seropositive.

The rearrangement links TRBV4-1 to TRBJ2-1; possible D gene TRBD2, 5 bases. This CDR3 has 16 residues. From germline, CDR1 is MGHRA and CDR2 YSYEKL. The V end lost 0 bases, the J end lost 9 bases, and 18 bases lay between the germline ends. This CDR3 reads CASSQDSGSAWGEQFF. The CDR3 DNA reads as TGCGCCAGCAGCCAAGATTCTGGGAGCGCCTGGGGTGAGCAGTTCTTC.

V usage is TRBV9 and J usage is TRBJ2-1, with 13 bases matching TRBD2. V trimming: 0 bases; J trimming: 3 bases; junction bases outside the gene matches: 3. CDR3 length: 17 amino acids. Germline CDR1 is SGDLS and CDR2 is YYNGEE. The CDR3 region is CASSVEGLAGVYNEQFF. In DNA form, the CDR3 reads TGTGCCAGCAGCGTAGAAGGACTAGCGGGGGTCTACAATGAGCAGTTCTTC.

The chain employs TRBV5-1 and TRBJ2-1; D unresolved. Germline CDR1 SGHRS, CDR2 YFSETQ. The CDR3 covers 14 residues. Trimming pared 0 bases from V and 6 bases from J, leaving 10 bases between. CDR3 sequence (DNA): TGCGCCAGCAGCTTGGGCTCCCCGGGCAATGAGCAGTTCTTC. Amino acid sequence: CASSLGSPGNEQFF.

CDR3 sequence reads: CASSPLRSNTEAFF. In DNA, the CDR3 is TGTGCCAGCAGTCCCCTAAGATCGAACACTGAAGCTTTCTTT. This chain uses TRBV27 with TRBJ1-1; D is unclear. CDR1 is MNHEY and CDR2 is SMNVEV in the germline V gene (reference sequence). Trimming removed 5 bases at V and 1 base at J, with 11 bases between. This CDR3 comprises 14 residues.

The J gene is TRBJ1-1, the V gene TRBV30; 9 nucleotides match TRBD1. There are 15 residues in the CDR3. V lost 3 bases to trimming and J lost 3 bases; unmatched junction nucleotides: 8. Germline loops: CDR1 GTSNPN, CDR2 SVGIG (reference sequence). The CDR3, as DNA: TGTGCCTGGAGGGGGGGACAGGGTGAGGACACTGAAGCTTTCTTT. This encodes CAWRGGQGEDTEAFF.

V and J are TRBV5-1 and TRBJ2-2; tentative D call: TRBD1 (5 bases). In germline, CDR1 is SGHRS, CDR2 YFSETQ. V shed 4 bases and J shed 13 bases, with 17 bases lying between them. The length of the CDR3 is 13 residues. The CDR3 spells CASSPLDGQGLFF. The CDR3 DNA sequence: TGCGCCAGCAGCCCATTGGACGGCCAGGGGCTGTTTTTT.

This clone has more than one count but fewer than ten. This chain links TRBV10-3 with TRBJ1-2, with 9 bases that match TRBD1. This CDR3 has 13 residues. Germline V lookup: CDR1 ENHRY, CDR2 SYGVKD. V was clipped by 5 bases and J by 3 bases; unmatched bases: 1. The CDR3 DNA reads TGTGCCATCAGTCGACAGGGGGACTATGGCTACACCTTC. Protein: CAISRQGDYGYTF.

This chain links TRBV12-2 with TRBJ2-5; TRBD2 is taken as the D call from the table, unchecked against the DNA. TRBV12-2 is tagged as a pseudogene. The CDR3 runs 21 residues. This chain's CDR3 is CASRLADPGTSGRVYQETQYF. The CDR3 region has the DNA TGTGCAAGTCGCTTAGCGGACCCCGGGACTAGCGGGAGAGTGTACCAAGAGACCCAGTACTTC.

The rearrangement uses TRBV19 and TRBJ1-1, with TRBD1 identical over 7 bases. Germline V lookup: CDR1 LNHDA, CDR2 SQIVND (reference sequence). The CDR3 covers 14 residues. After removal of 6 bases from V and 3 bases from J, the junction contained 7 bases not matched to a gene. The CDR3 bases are TGTGCCAGTAGAAAAGAGGGGGCTGACACTGAAGCTTTCTTT. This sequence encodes CASRKEGADTEAFF.

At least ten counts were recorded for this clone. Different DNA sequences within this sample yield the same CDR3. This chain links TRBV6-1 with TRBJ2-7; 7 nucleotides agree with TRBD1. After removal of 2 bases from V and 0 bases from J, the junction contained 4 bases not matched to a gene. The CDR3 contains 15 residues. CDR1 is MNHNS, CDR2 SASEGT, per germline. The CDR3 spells CASSELAGGSYEQYF. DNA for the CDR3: TGTGCCAGCAGTGAATTGGCAGGGGGCTCCTACGAGCAGTACTTC.

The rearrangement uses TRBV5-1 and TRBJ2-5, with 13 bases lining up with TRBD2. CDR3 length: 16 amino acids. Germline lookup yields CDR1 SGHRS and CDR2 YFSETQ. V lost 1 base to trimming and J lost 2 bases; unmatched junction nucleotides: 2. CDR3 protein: CASSLTSGGAQETQYF. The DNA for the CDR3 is TGCGCCAGCAGCTTGACTAGCGGGGGGGCACAAGAGACCCAGTACTTC.

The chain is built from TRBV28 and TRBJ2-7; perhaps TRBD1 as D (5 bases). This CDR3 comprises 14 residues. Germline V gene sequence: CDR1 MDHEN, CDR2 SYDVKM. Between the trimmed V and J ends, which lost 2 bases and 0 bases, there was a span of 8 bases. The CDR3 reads CASSLPGNSYEQYF. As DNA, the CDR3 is TGTGCCAGCAGTTTACCAGGGAACTCCTACGAGCAGTACTTC. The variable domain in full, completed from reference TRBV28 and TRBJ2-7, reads DVKVTQSSRYLVKRTGEKVFLECVQDMDHENMFWYRQDPGLGLRLIYFSYDVKMKEKGDIPEGYSVSREKKERFSLILESASTNQTSMYLCASSLPGNSYEQYFGPGTRLTVT.

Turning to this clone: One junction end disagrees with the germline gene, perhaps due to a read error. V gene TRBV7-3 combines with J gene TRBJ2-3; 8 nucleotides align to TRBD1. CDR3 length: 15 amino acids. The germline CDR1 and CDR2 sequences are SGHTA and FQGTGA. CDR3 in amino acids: CASSLRLSWDRPPVF. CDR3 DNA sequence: TGTGCCAGCAGCTTAAGATTGTCGTGGGACAGGCCACCAGTTTTT.

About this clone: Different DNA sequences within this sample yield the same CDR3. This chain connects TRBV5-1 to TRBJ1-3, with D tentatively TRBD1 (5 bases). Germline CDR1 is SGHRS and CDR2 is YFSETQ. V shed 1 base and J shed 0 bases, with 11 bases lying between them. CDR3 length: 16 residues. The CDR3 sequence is CASSLIQASSGNTIYF. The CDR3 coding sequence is TGCGCCAGCAGCTTGATACAGGCTAGCTCTGGAAACACCATATATTTT. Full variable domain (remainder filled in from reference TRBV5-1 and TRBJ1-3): KAGVTQTPRYLIKTRGQQVTLSCSPISGHRSVSWYQQTPGQGLQFLFEYFSETQRNKGNFPGRFSGRQFSNSRSEMNVSTLELGDSALYLCASSLIQASSGNTIYFGEGSWLTVV.

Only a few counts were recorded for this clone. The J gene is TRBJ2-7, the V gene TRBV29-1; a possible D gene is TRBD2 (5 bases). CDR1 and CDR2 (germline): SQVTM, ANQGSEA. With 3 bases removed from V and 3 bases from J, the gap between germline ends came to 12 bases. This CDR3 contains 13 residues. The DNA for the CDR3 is TGCAGCGTTGAGGGCGAGGGCGTCTACGAGCAGTACTTC. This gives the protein CSVEGEGVYEQYF.

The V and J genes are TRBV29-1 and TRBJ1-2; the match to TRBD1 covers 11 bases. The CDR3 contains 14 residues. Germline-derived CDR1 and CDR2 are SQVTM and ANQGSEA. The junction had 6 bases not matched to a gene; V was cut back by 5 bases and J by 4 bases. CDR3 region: CSVRDRGNPYGYTF. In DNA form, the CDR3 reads TGCAGCGTTAGGGACAGGGGGAACCCCTATGGCTACACCTTC.

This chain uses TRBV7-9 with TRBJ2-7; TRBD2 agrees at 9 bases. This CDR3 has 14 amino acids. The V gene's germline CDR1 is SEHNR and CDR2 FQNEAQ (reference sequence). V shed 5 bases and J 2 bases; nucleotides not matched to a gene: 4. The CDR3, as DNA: TGTGCCAGCAGCAGGACTAGCGCAACCTACGAGCAGTACTTC. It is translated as CASSRTSATYEQYF.

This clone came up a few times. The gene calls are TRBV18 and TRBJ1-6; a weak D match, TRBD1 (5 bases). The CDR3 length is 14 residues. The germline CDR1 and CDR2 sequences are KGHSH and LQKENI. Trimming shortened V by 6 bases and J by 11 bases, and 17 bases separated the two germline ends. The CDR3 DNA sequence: TGTGCCAGCTCCCTGGGGCAGGGTTCACCACCCCTCCACTTT. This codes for CASSLGQGSPPLHF.

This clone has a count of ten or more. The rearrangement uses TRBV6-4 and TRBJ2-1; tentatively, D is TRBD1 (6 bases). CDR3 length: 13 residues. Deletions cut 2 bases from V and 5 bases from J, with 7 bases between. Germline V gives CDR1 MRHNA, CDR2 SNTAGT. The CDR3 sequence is CASSDRDNNEQFF. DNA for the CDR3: TGTGCCAGCAGTGACCGGGACAACAATGAGCAGTTCTTC.

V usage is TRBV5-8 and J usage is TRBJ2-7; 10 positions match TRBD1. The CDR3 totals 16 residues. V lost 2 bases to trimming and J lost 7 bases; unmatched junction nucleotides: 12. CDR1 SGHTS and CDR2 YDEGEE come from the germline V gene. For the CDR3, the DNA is TGTGCCAGCAGCTTCCGGGACAGGGGTCCCTCGGGGGAGCAGTACTTC. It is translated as CASSFRDRGPSGEQYF. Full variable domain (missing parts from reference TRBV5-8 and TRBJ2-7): EAGVTQSPTHLIKTRGQQATLRCSPISGHTSVYWYQQALGLGLQFLLWYDEGEERNRGNFPPRFSGRQFPNYSSELNVNALELEDSALYLCASSFRDRGPSGEQYFGPGTRLTVT.

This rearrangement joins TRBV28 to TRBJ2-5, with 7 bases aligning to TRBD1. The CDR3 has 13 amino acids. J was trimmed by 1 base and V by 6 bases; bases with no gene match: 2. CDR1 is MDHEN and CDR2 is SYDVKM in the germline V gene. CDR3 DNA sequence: TGTGCCAGCAGGGACAGGTTCCAAGAGACCCAGTACTTC. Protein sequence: CASRDRFQETQYF.

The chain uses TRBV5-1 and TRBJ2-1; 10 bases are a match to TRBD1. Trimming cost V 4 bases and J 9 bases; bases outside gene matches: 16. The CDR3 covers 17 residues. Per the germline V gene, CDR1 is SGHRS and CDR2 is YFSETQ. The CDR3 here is CASSASLGQGLSFEQFF. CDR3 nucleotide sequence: TGCGCCAGCAGCGCATCTCTGGGACAGGGGTTGAGTTTTGAGCAGTTCTTC.

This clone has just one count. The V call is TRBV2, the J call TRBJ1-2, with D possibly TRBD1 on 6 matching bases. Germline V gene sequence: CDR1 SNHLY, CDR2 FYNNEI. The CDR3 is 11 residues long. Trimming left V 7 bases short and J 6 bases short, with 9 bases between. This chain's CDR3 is CASTSGDGYTF. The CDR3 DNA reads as TGTGCCAGCACCTCAGGGGATGGCTACACCTTC.

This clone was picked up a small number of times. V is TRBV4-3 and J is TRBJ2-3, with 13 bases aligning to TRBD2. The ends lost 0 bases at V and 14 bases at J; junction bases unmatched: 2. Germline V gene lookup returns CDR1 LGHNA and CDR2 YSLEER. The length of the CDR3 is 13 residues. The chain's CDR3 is CASSQEGLAGRYF. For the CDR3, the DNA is TGCGCCAGCAGCCAAGAGGGACTAGCGGGGCGGTATTTT.

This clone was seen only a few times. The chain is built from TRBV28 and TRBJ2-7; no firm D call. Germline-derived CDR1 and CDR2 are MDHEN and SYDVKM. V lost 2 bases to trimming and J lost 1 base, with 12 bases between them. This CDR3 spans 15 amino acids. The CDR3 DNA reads TGTGCCAGCAGTTTAGGGTCCACGGGTTCCTACGAGCAGTACTTC. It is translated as CASSLGSTGSYEQYF. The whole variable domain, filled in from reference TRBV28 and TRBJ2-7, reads DVKVTQSSRYLVKRTGEKVFLECVQDMDHENMFWYRQDPGLGLRLIYFSYDVKMKEKGDIPEGYSVSREKKERFSLILESASTNQTSMYLCASSLGSTGSYEQYFGPGTRLTVT.

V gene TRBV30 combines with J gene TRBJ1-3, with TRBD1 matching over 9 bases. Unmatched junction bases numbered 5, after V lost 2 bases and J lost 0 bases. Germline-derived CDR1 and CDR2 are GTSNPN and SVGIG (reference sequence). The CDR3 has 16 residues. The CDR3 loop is CAWSQGTGPSGNTIYF. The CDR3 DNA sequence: TGTGCCTGGAGTCAGGGGACAGGGCCCTCTGGAAACACCATATATTTT. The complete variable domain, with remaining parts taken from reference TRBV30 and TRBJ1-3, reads SQTIHQWPATLVQPVGSPLSLECTVEGTSNPNLYWYRQAAGRGLQLLFYSVGIGQISSEVPQNLSASRPQDRQFILSSKKLLLSDSGFYLCAWSQGTGPSGNTIYFGEGSWLTVV.

The CDR3 sequence is CASSEDRGGTDTQYF. The CDR3 nucleotides are TGTGCCAGCAGTGAAGACAGGGGAGGCACAGATACGCAGTATTTT. This chain joins TRBV6-1 and TRBJ2-3; 7 nucleotides line up with TRBD1. V shed 1 base and J 1 base; nucleotides not matched to a gene: 2. The length of the CDR3 is 15 residues. The V gene's germline CDR1 is MNHNS and CDR2 SASEGT.

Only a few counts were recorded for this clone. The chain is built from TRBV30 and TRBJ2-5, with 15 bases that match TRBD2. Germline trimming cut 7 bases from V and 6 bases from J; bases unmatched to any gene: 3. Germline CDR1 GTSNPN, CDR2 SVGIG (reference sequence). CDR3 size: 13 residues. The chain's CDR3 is CASGLAGGQTQYF. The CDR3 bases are TGTGCCTCGGGACTAGCGGGAGGTCAGACCCAGTACTTC.

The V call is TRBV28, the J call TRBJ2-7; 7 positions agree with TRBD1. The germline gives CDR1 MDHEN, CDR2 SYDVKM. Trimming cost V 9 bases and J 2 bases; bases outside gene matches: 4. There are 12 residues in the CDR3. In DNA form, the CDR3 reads TGTGCCAGTAAGGACAGGCCCTACGAGCAGTACTTC. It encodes CASKDRPYEQYF.